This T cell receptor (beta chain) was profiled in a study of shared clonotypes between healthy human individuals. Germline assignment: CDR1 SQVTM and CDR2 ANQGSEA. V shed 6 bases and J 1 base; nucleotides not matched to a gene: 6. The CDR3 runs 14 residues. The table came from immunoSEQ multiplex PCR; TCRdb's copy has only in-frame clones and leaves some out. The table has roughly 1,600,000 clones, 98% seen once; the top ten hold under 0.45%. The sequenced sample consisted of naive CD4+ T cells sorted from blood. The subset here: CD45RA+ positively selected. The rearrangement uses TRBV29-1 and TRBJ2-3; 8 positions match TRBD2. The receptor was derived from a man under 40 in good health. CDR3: CSVGLATGTDTQYF. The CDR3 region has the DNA TGCAGCGTCGGACTAGCAACTGGCACAGATACGCAGTATTTT.